Reported below is one T cell receptor beta chain. The antigen remains unidentified. Data came from immunoSEQ multiplex PCR; TCRdb stores just in-frame clones and leaves some out. The table records over 95,000 clones, around 90% of them present only once. These data come from a study of T cell responses to AZD1222 COVID-19 vaccine. Study outcomes and limitations: The CD4 TCRs associated with vaccination extended across spike and predominated at 160-218 and 743-854. In the spike-specific TCR repertoire, nearly half reportedly target unmutated variant regions.

The CDR3 has 18 residues. The chain combines TRBV21-1 with TRBJ2-3; the table's D call TRBD2 went unverified against the DNA. TRBV21-1 is designated a pseudogene. The receptor comes from an adult in good health. This specimen consisted of peripheral blood, obtained on day 0 of AZD1222 vaccination. DNA of the CDR3: TGTGCCAGCAGCAAAGACAGTAGGGGACTAACAATCACAGATACGCAGTATTTT. The encoded protein is CASSKDSRGLTITDTQYF.